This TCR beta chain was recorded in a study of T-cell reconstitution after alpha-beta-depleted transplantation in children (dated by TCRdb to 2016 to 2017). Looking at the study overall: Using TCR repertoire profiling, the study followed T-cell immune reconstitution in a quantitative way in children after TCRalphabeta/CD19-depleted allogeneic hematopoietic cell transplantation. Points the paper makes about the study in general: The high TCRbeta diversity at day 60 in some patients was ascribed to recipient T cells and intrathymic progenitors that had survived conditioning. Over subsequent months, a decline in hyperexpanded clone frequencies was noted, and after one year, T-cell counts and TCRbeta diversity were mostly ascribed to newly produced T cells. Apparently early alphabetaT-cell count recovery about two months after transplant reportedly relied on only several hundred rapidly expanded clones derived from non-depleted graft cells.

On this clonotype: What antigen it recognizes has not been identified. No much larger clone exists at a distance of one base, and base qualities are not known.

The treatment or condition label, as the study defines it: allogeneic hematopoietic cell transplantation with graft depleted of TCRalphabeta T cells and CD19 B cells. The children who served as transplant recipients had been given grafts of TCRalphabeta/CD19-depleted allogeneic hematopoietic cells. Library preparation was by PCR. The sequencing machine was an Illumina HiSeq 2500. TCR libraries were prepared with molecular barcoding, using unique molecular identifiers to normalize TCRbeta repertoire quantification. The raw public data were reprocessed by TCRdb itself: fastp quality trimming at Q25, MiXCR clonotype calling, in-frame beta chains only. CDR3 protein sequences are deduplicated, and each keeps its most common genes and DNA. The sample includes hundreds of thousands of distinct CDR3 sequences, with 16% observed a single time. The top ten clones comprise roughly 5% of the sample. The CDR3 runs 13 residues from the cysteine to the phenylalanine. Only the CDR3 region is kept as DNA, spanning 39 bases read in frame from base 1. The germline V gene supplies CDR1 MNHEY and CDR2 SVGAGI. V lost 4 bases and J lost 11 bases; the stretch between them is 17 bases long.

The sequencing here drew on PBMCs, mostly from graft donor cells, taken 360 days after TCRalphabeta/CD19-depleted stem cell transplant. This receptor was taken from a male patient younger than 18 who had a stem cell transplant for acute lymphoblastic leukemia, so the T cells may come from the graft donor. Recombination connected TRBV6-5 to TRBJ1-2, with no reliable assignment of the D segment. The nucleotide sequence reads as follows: TGTGCCAGCAGTTTTGGACGTACTATGGGGTACACCTTC. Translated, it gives CASSFGRTMGYTF.